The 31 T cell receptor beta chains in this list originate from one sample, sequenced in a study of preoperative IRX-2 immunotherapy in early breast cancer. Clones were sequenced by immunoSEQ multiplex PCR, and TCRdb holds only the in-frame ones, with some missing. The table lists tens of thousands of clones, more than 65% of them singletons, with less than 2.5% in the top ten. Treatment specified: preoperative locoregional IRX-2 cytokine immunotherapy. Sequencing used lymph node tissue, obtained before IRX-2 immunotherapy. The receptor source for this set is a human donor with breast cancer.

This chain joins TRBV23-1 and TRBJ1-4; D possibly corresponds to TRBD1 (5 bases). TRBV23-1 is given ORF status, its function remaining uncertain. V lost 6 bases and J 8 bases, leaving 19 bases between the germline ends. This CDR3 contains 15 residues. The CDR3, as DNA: TGCGCCAGCAGCTTAGTCACGGGGCGTAGAGAAAAACTGTTTTTT. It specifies CASSLVTGRREKLFF.

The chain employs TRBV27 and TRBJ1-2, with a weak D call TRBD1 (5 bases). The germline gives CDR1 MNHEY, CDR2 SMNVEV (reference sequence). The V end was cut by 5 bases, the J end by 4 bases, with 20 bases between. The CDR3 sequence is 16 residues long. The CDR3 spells CASSPIPTEPPYGYTF. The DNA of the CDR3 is TGTGCCAGCAGTCCGATACCGACAGAGCCCCCCTATGGCTACACCTTC.

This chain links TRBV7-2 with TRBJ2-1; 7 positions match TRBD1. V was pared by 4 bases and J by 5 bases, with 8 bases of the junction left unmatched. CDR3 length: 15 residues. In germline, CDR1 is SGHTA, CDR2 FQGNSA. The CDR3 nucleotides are TGTGCCAGCAGCTACCGCCCGACAGGGAACAATGAGCAGTTCTTC. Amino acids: CASSYRPTGNNEQFF.

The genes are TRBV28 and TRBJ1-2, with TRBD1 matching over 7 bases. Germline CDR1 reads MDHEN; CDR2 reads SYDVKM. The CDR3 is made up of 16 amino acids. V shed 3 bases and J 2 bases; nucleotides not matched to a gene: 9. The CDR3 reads CASSFLAGGINYGYTF. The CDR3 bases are TGTGCCAGCAGTTTTTTAGCAGGGGGTATAAACTATGGCTACACCTTC.

Written as DNA, the CDR3 is TGTGCCGCCGAGGACAGGGCGCTATACACTGAAGCTTTCTTT. Translating gives CAAEDRALYTEAFF. The chain is built from TRBV12-2 and TRBJ1-1; the table's D gene call, TRBD1, was not cross checked with the DNA. TRBV12-2 is flagged as a pseudogene. The CDR3 totals 14 residues.

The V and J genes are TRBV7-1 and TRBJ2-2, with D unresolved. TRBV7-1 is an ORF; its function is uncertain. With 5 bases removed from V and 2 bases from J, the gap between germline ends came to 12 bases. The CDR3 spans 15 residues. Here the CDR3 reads CASSQPLLNTGELFF. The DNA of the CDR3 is TGTGCCAGCAGCCAACCCCTTCTCAACACCGGGGAGCTGTTTTTT.

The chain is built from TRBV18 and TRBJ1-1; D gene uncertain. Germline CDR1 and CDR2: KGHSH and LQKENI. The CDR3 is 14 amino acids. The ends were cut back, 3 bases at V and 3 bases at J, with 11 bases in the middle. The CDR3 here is CASSPNALDTEAFF. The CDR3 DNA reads TGTGCCAGCTCACCTAATGCTTTGGACACTGAAGCTTTCTTT.

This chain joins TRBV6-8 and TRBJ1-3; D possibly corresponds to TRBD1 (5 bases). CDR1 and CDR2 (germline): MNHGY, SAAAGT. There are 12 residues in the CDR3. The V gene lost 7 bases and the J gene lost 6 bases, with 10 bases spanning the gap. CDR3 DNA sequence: TGTGCCAGCAACGGGGCTTTAAACACCATATATTTT. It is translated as CASNGALNTIYF.

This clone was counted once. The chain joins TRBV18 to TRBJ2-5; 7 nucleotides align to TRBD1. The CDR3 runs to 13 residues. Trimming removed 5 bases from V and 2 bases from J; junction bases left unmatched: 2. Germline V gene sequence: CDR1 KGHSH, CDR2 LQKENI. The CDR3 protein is CASSSGQQETQYF. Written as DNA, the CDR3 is TGTGCCAGCTCATCGGGACAGCAAGAGACCCAGTACTTC.

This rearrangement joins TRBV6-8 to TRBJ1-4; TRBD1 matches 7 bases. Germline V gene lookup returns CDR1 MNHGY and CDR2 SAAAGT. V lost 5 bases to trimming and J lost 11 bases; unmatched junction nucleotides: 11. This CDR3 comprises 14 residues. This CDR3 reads CASSTHRGPGKLFF. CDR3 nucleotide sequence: TGTGCCAGCAGTACCCACAGGGGTCCGGGGAAACTGTTTTTT.

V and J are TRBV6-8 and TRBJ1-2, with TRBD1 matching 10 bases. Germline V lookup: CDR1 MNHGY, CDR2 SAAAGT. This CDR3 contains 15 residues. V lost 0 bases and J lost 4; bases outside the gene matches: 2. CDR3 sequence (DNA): TGTGCCAGCAGTTACTCGACAGGGGGCACCTATGGCTACACCTTC. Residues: CASSYSTGGTYGYTF.

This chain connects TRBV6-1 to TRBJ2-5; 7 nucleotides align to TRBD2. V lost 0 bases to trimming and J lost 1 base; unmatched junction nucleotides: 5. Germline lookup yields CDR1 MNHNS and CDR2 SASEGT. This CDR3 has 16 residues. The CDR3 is CASSEAWGGGQETQYF. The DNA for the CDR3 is TGTGCCAGCAGTGAAGCATGGGGCGGGGGCCAAGAGACCCAGTACTTC.

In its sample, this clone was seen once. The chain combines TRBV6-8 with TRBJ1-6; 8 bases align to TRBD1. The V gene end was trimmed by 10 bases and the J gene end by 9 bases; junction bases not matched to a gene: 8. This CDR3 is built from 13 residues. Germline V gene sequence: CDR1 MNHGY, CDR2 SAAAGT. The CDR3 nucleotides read TGTGCCACTCTCGGACAGGGAAGTTCACCCCTCCACTTT. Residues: CATLGQGSSPLHF.

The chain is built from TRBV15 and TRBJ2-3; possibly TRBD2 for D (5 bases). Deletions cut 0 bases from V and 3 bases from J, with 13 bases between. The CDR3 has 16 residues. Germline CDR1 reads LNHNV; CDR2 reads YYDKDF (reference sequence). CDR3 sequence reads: CATSRDRPPGTDTQYF. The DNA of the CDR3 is TGTGCCACCAGCAGAGATCGACCCCCGGGGACAGATACGCAGTATTTT. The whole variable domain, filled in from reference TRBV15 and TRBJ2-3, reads DAMVIQNPRYQVTQFGKPVTLSCSQTLNHNVMYWYQQKSSQAPKLLFHYYDKDFNNEADTPDNFQSRRPNTSFCFLDIRSPGLGDTAMYLCATSRDRPPGTDTQYFGPGTRLTVL.

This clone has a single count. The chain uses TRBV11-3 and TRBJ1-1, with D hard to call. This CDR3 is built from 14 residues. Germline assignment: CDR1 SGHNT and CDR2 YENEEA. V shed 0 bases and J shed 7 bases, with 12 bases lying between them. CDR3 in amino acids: CASSLEGFKGEAFF. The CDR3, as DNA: TGTGCCAGCAGCTTAGAGGGGTTTAAAGGTGAAGCTTTCTTT.

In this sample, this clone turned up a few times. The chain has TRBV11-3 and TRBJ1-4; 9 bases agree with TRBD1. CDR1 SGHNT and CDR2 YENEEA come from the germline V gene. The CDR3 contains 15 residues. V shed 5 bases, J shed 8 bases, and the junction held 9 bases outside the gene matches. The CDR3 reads CASSPGTGQREKLFF. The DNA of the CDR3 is TGTGCCAGCAGCCCAGGGACAGGGCAACGCGAAAAACTGTTTTTT.

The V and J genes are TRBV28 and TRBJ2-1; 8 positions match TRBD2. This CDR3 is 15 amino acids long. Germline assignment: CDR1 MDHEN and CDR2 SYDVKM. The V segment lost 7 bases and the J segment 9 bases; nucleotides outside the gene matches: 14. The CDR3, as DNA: TGTGCCAGCATCCAGGCGGGGGGCCCAAGTGTTGAGCAGTTCTTC. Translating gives CASIQAGGPSVEQFF. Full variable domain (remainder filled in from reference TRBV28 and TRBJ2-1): DVKVTQSSRYLVKRTGEKVFLECVQDMDHENMFWYRQDPGLGLRLIYFSYDVKMKEKGDIPEGYSVSREKKERFSLILESASTNQTSMYLCASIQAGGPSVEQFFGPGTRLTVL.

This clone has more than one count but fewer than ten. This CDR3 is CASSVRRDLYF. CDR3 DNA: TGTGCCAGCAGCGTTCGAAGGGATCTGTACTTC. The rearrangement joins TRBV6-7 to TRBJ2-5, with D unresolved. TRBV6-7 belongs to the ORF category, with a function that is uncertain. The CDR3 extends over 11 amino acids. The V end lost 6 bases, the J end lost 13 bases, and 15 bases lay between the germline ends.

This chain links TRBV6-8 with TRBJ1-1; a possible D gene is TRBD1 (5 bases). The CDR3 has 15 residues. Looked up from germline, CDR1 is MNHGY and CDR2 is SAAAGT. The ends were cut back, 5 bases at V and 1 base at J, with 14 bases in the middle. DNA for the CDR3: TGTGCCAGCAGTGGGGCAGGGACGGCGAACACTGAAGCTTTCTTT. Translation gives CASSGAGTANTEAFF.

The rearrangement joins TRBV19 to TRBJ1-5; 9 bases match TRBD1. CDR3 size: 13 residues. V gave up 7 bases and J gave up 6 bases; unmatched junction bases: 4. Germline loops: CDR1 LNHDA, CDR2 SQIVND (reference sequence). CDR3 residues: CASTGQGIQPQHF. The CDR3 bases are TGTGCCAGTACGGGACAGGGAATTCAGCCCCAGCATTTT. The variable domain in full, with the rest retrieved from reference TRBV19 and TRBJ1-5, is DGGITQSPKYLFRKEGQNVTLSCEQNLNHDAMYWYRQDPGQGLRLIYYSQIVNDFQKGDIAEGYSVSREKKESFPLTVTSAQKNPTAFYLCASTGQGIQPQHFGDGTRLSIL.

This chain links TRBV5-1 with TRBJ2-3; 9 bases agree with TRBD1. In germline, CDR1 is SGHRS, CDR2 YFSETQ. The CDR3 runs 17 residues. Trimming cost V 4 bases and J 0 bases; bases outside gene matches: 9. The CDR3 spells CASSTTGTGSSTDTQYF. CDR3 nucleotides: TGCGCCAGCAGCACTACCGGGACAGGGAGTAGCACAGATACGCAGTATTTT.

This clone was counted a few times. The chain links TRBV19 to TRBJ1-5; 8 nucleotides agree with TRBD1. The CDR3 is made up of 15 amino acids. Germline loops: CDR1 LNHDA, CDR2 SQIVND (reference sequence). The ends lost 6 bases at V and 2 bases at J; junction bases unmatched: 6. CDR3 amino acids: CASSPTGGGNQPQHF. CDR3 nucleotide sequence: TGTGCCAGTAGCCCTACAGGGGGGGGCAATCAGCCCCAGCATTTT.

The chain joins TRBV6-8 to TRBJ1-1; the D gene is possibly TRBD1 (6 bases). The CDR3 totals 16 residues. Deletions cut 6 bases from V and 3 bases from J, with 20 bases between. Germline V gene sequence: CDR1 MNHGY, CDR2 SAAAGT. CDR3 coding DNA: TGTGCCAGCAGCCTACTCCCGGACAGCAGGGACACTGAAGCTTTCTTT. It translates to CASSLLPDSRDTEAFF.

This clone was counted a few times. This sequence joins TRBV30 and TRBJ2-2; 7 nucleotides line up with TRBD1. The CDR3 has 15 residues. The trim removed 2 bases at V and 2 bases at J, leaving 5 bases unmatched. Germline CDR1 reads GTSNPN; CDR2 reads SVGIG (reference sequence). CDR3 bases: TGTGCCTGGAGTATTGGGACAGTTAACACCGGGGAGCTGTTTTTT. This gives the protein CAWSIGTVNTGELFF.

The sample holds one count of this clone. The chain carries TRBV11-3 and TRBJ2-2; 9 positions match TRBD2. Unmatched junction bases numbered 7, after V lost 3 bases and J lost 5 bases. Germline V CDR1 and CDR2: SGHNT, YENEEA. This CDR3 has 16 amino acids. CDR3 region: CASSFFSGGETGELFF. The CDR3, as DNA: TGTGCCAGCAGCTTTTTTAGCGGGGGCGAAACCGGGGAGCTGTTTTTT.

The CDR3 reads CAWSNFYEQYF. CDR3 DNA sequence: TGTGCCTGGAGCAACTTCTACGAGCAGTACTTC. The chain uses TRBV30 and TRBJ2-7; D is unclear. V lost 3 bases to trimming and J lost 3 bases, with 6 bases between them. Germline values: CDR1 GTSNPN, CDR2 SVGIG (reference sequence). The length of the CDR3 is 11 residues. The full variable domain, rest sourced from reference TRBV30 and TRBJ2-7, is SQTIHQWPATLVQPVGSPLSLECTVEGTSNPNLYWYRQAAGRGLQLLFYSVGIGQISSEVPQNLSASRPQDRQFILSSKKLLLSDSGFYLCAWSNFYEQYFGPGTRLTVT.

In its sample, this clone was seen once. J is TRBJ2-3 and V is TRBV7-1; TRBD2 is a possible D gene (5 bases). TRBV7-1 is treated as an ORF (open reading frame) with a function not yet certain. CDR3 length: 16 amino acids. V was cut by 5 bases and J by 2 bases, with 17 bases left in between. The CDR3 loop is CASSQDASRFTDTQYF. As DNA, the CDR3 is TGTGCCAGCAGCCAAGATGCTAGCAGATTCACAGATACGCAGTATTTT.

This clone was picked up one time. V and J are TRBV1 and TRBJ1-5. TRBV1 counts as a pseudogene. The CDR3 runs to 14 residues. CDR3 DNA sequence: TGCGCCAGCAGCCAAGCGATGGGGGGTCAGCCCCAGCATTTT. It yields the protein CASSQAMGGQPQHF.

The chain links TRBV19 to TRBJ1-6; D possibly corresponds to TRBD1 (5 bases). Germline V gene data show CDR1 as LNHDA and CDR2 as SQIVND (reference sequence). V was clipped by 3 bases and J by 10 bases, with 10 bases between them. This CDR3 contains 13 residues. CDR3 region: CASSMAGRSPLHF. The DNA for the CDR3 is TGTGCCAGTAGTATGGCAGGGAGATCACCCCTCCACTTT.

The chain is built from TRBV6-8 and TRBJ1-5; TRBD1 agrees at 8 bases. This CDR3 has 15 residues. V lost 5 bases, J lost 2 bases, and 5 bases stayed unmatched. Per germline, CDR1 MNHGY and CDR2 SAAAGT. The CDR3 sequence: CASSAETGGNQPQHF. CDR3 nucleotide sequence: TGTGCCAGCAGTGCTGAGACAGGGGGCAATCAGCCCCAGCATTTT.

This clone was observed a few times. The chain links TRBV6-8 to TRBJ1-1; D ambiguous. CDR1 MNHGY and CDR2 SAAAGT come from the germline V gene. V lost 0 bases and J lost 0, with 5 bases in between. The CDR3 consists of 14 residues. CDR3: CASSYSNMNTEAFF. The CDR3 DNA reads TGTGCCAGCAGTTACTCGAACATGAACACTGAAGCTTTCTTT.